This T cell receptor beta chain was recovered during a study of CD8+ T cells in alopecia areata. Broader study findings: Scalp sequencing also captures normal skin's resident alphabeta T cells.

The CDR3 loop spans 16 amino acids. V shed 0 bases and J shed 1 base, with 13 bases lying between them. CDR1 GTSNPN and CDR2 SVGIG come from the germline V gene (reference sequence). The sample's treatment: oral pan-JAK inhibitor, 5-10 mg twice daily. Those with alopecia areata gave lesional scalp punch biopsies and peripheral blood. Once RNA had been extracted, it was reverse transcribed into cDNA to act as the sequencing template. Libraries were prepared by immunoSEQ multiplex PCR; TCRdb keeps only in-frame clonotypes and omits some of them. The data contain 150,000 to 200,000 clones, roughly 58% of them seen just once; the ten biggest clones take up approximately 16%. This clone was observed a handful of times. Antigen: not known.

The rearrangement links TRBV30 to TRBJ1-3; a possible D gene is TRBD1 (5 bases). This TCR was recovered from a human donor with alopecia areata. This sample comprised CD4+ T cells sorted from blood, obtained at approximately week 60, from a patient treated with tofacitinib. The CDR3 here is CAWSVLGGGSGNTIYF. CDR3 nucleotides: TGTGCCTGGAGTGTACTTGGGGGTGGGTCTGGAAACACCATATATTTT.